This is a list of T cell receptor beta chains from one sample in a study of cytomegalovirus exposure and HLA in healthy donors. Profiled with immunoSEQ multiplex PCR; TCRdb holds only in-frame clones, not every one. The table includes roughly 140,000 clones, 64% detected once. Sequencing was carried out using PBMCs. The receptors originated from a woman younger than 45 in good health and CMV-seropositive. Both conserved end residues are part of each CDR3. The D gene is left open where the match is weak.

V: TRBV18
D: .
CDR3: CASSPDRGQPQHF

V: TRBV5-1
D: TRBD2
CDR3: CASSHTSGSSNEQFF

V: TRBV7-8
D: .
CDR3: CASSVGLVFYGYTF

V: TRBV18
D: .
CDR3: CASSPLTDKYNEQFF

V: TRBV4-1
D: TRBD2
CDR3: CASRTSGETSYNEQFF

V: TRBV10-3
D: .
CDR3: CAISWTEGNTEAFF

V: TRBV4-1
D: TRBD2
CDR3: CASSHGLAGRNEQFF

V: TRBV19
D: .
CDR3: CASSTDRDTEAFF

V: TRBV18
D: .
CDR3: CASSPPGGNEQFF

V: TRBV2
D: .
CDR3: CATGDYGYTF

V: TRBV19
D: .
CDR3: CASSITVSDGYTF

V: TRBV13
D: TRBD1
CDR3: CASSPSGTGGRDTQYF

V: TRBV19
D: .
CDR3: CASSKLRENEKLFF

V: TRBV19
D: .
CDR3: CASSILAVYNEQFF

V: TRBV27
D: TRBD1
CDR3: CASSHNQGAVDTQYF